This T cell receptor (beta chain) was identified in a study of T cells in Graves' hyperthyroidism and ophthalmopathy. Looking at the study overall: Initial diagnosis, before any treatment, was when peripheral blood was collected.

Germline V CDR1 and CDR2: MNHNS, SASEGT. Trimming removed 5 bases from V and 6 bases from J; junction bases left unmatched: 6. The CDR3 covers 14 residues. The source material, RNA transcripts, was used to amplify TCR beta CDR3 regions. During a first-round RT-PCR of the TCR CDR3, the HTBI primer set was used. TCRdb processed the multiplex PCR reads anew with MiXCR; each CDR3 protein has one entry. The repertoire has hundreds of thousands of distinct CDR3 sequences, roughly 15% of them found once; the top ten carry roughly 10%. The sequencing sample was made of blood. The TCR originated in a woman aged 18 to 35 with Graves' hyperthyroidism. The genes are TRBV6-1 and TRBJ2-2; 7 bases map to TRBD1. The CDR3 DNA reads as TGTGCCAGCAGTCCTAACAGGGGCGCCGGGGAGCTGTTTTTT. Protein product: CASSPNRGAGELFF.